The 17 T cell receptor beta chains below were found in one sample sequenced in a study of cytomegalovirus exposure and HLA in healthy donors. With 60 Vbeta and 13 Jbeta primers, the PCR was carried out. Method: immunoSEQ multiplex PCR; TCRdb's copy keeps in-frame clones and lacks some. Here the sample spans over 75,000 clones, just over 65% being singletons. Sequenced input: PBMCs. The origin of the receptors is a man aged 25-40 years in good health and CMV-seronegative.

This clone was detected only a few times. The chain employs TRBV4-1 and TRBJ2-7, with 8 bases identical to TRBD2. CDR1 and CDR2 (germline): MGHRA, YSYEKL. The CDR3 length is 13 residues. Losses at the gene ends were 1 base for V and 6 bases for J; bases not matched to a gene: 2. CDR3 nucleotide sequence: TGCGCCAGCAGCCAAGCGGGGGGGGGCGAGCAGTACTTC. Its translation: CASSQAGGGEQYF.

This clone came up once. A junction end diverges from the germline sequence, so it may reflect a read error. The gene calls are TRBV19 and TRBJ2-7; D may be TRBD2 (5 bases). Germline CDR1 and CDR2: LNHDA and SQIVND (reference sequence). This CDR3 comprises 14 residues. Written as DNA, the CDR3 is TGTGCCAGTAGGATAGCGTATAGCTCCTACGAGCAGTACTTC. This gives the protein CASRIAYSSYEQYF.

Regarding this clone: The same CDR3 arises from other DNA sequences in this sample as well. This sequence joins TRBV19 and TRBJ1-2, with no clear D. The germline V and J ends were trimmed by 8 bases and 3 bases, with 7 bases remaining between them. The CDR3 totals 11 residues. The germline V gene encodes CDR1 LNHDA and CDR2 SQIVND (reference sequence). CDR3 in amino acids: CASSRDYGYTF. The CDR3 DNA reads as TGTGCCAGTTCCCGGGACTATGGCTACACCTTC.

V gene TRBV7-3 combines with J gene TRBJ2-2, with D uncertain. The CDR3 is 14 residues long. Between the trimmed V and J ends, which lost 3 bases and 1 base, there was a span of 6 bases. CDR1 is SGHTA and CDR2 is FQGTGA in the germline V gene. In DNA, the CDR3 is TGTGCCAGCAGCTTTTCTTGGAACACCGGGGAGCTGTTTTTT. This gives the protein CASSFSWNTGELFF. The full variable domain, its missing parts supplied by reference TRBV7-3 and TRBJ2-2, is GAGVSQTPSNKVTEKGKYVELRCDPISGHTALYWYRQSLGQGPEFLIYFQGTGAADDSGLPNDRFFAVRPEGSVSTLKIQRTERGDSAVYLCASSFSWNTGELFFGEGSRLTVL.

V and J are TRBV18 and TRBJ2-7; D call uncertain. V was pared by 2 bases and J by 4 bases, with 6 bases between. The CDR3 consists of 12 residues. Per the germline V gene, CDR1 is KGHSH and CDR2 is LQKENI. CDR3 sequence reads: CASSPTEYEQYF. CDR3 DNA sequence: TGTGCCAGCTCACCAACGGAGTACGAGCAGTACTTC.

The V and J genes are TRBV5-1 and TRBJ2-2; D unresolved. V was cut by 1 base and J by 0 bases, with 10 bases left in between. The CDR3 runs to 16 residues. The germline CDR1 and CDR2 sequences are SGHRS and YFSETQ. As DNA, the CDR3 is TGCGCCAGCAGCTTGAGTGTTCAGACGAACACCGGGGAGCTGTTTTTT. This gives the protein CASSLSVQTNTGELFF.

The V gene is TRBV28, the J gene TRBJ2-3, with 10 bases fitting TRBD1. Germline V gene sequence: CDR1 MDHEN, CDR2 SYDVKM. The CDR3 contains 16 residues. V lost 7 bases and J lost 5; bases outside the gene matches: 12. CDR3: CASTPAGQGRRDTQYF. The CDR3, as DNA: TGTGCCAGCACGCCGGCGGGACAGGGGAGGAGAGATACGCAGTATTTT.

The chain is built from TRBV11-2 and TRBJ1-3; D uncertain. V dropped 4 bases and J dropped 0 bases, with 16 bases sitting between them. This CDR3 spans 17 amino acids. Germline CDR1 SGHAT, CDR2 FQNNGV. The CDR3 bases are TGTGCCAGCAGCTCCCAGGTCCTCACCTCCTCTGGAAACACCATATATTTT. Its translation: CASSSQVLTSSGNTIYF.

Ten or more counts support this clone. The chain employs TRBV6-1 and TRBJ1-1; D not certain. Germline CDR1 and CDR2: MNHNS and SASEGT. The CDR3 has 14 amino acids. Deletions cut 8 bases from V and 2 bases from J, with 15 bases between. CDR3 DNA sequence: TGTGCCAGCGGAAACAGCCCCGAAAACACTGAAGCTTTCTTT. Protein sequence: CASGNSPENTEAFF.

The J gene is TRBJ1-1, the V gene TRBV6-5; tentative D call: TRBD1 (6 bases). CDR3 length equals 14 residues. Germline CDR1 and CDR2: MNHEY and SVGAGI. With 2 bases removed from V and 9 bases from J, the gap between germline ends came to 16 bases. CDR3 amino acids: CASSYGKRQVQAFF. CDR3 bases: TGTGCCAGCAGTTACGGAAAGCGACAGGTACAAGCTTTCTTT.

The chain joins TRBV19 to TRBJ2-1; D is possibly TRBD1 (5 bases). The CDR3 is 13 amino acids. The V end was cut by 11 bases, the J end by 4 bases, with 15 bases between. Per germline, CDR1 LNHDA and CDR2 SQIVND (reference sequence). The DNA for the CDR3 is TGTGCCTGTGGGGCGGCGAGGTACAATGAGCAGTTCTTC. Translation gives CACGAARYNEQFF.

This clone has more than one count but fewer than ten. The chain has TRBV4-1 and TRBJ2-7; a weak D match, TRBD2 (5 bases). Trimming left V 4 bases short and J 7 bases short, with 14 bases between. The CDR3 is 13 amino acids. Germline-derived CDR1 and CDR2 are MGHRA and YSYEKL. CDR3 sequence: CASSPRTGWEQYF. DNA of the CDR3: TGCGCCAGCAGCCCTAGGACGGGGTGGGAGCAGTACTTC.

CDR3 amino acids: CASSLGAMTQYF. DNA for the CDR3: TGTGCCAGCAGTTTAGGGGCCATGACCCAGTACTTC. V is TRBV28 and J is TRBJ2-5; tentative D call: TRBD1 (5 bases). Trimming took 2 bases from V and 7 from J, leaving 8 bases between them. The CDR3 consists of 12 residues. Per the germline V gene, CDR1 is MDHEN and CDR2 is SYDVKM.

The J gene is TRBJ2-2, the V gene TRBV7-9; TRBD1 matches at 9 bases. The germline gives CDR1 SEHNR, CDR2 FQNEAQ (reference sequence). There are 15 residues in the CDR3. The V and J ends lost 6 bases and 7 bases, in that order; junction bases with no gene match: 9. CDR3 sequence: CASRPKGQGGGELFF. In DNA, the CDR3 is TGTGCCAGCAGACCAAAGGGACAGGGAGGCGGGGAGCTGTTTTTT.

The chain joins TRBV10-3 to TRBJ1-4, with unresolved D. The V gene's germline CDR1 is ENHRY and CDR2 SYGVKD. The germline V and J ends were trimmed by 3 bases and 8 bases, with 13 bases remaining between them. The CDR3 is 14 residues long. In nucleotides, the CDR3 is TGTGCCATCAGTGACTCCCGGGTAGAGGAAAAACTGTTTTTT. As protein: CAISDSRVEEKLFF.

The chain uses TRBV4-3 and TRBJ1-3; tentatively, D is TRBD1 (5 bases). CDR1 is LGHNA, CDR2 YSLEER, per germline. V gave up 0 bases and J gave up 2 bases, with 14 bases separating them. The CDR3 is 17 amino acids. The CDR3 sequence is CASSQDWAGKAGNTIYF. In DNA form, the CDR3 reads TGCGCCAGCAGCCAAGATTGGGCAGGGAAGGCTGGAAACACCATATATTTT.

The CDR3 loop is CAWAPGQGSYEQYF. The CDR3 nucleotides are TGTGCCTGGGCTCCGGGACAGGGTTCCTACGAGCAGTACTTC. The chain couples TRBV30 to TRBJ2-7, with 9 bases fitting TRBD1. The CDR3 has 14 residues. Unmatched junction bases numbered 6, after V lost 5 bases and J lost 1 base. Germline V gene lookup returns CDR1 GTSNPN and CDR2 SVGIG (reference sequence).